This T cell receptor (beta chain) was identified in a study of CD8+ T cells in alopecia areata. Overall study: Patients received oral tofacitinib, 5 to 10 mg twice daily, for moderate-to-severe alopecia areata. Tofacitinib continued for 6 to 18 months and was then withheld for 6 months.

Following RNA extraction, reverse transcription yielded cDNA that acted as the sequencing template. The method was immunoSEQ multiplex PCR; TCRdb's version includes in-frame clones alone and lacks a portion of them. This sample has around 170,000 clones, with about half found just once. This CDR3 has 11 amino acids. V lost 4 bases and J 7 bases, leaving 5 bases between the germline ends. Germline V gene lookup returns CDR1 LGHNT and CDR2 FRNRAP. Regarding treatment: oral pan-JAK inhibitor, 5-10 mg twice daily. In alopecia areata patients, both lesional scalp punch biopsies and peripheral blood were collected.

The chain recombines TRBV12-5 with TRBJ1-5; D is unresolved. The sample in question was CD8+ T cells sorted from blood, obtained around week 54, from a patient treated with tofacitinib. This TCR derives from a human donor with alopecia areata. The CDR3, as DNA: TGTGCTAGTGGTTGGGCCCAGCCCCAGCATTTT. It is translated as CASGWAQPQHF. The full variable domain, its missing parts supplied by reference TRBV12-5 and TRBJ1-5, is DARVTQTPRHKVTEMGQEVTMRCQPILGHNTVFWYRQTMMQGLELLAYFRNRAPLDDSGMPKDRFSAEMPDATLATLKIQPSEPRDSAVYFCASGWAQPQHFGDGTRLSIL.